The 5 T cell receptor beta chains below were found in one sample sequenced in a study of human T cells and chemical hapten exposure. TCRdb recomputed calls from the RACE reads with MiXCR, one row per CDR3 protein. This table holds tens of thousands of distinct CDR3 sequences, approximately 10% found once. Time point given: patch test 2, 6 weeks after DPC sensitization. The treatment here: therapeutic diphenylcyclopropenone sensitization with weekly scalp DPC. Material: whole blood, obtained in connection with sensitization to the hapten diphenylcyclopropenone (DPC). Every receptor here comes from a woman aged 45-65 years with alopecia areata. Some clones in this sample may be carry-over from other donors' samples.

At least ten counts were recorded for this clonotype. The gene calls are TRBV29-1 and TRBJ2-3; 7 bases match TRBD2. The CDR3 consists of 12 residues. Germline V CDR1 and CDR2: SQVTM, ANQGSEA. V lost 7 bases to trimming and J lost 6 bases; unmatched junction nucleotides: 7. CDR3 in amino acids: CSGGLTVDTQYF. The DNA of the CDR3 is TGCAGCGGGGGACTAACTGTTGATACGCAGTATTTT.

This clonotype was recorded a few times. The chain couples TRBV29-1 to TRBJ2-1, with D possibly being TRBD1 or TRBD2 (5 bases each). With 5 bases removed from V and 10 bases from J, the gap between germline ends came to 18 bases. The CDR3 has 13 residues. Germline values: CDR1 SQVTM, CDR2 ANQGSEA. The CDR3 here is CSVLTGTEREQFF. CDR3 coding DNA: TGCAGCGTTCTCACCGGGACGGAGCGCGAGCAGTTCTTC.

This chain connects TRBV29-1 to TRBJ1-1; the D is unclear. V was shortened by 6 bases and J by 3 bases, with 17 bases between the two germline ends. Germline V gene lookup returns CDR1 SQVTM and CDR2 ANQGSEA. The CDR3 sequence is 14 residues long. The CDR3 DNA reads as TGCAGCGTCCAGGTGGGAGAGCTTTACACTGAAGCTTTCTTT. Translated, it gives CSVQVGELYTEAFF.

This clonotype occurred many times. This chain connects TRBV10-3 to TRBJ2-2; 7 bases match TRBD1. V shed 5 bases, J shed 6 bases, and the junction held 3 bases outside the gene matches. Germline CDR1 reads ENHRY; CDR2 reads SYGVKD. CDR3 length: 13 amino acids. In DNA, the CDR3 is TGTGCCATCAGTAGACAGGGATCCGGGGAGCTGTTTTTT. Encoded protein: CAISRQGSGELFF.

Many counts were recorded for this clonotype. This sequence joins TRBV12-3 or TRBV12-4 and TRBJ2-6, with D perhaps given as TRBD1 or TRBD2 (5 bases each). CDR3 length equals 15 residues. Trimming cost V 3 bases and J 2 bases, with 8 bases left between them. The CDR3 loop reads CASSLRGTGANVLTF. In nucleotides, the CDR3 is TGTGCCAGCAGTTTGAGGGGAACTGGGGCCAACGTCCTGACTTTC.